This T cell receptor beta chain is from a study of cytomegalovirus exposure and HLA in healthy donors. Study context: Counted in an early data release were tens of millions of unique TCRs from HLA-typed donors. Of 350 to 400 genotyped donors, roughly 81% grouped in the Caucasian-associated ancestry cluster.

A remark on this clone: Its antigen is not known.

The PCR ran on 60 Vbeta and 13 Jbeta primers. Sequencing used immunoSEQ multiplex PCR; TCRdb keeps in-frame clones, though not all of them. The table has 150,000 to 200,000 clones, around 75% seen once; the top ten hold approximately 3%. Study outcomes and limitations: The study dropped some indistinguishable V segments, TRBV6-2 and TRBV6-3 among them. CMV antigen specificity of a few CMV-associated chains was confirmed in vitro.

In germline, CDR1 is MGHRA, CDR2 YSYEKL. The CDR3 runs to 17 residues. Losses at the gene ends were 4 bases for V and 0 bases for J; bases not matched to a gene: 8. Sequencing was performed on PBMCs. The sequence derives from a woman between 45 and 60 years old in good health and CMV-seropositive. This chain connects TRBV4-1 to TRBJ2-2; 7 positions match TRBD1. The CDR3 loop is CASSREPGTANTGELFF. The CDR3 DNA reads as TGCGCCAGCAGCCGAGAACCGGGGACAGCGAACACCGGGGAGCTGTTTTTT.